This is a list of T cell receptor beta chains from one sample in a study of T-cell reconstitution after alpha-beta-depleted transplantation in children. TCRdb itself ran the PCR reads through MiXCR, one entry per CDR3 protein. The sample yields some 200,000 distinct CDR3 sequences, 5.5% to 7% seen once. The source was PBMCs, collected before TCRalphabeta/CD19-depleted stem cell transplant. These receptors all come from a girl in the first two years of life with combined immunodeficiency, due to receive a stem cell transplant. CDR3s include the opening cysteine and the closing phenylalanine or tryptophan. D genes are given only for firm matches. Size tells how often a clone was seen (once, few, many) or the class of an expanded clone, and some rows leave it out.

V	length	D	size	J	CDR3	DNA
TRBV24-1	16	NA	many	TRBJ2-2	CATSDNSIGGTGELFF	TGTGCCACCAGTGACAATAGCATAGGGGGGACCGGGGAGCTGTTTTTT
TRBV7-8	15	NA	many	TRBJ2-2	CASSLGTFPTGELFF	TGTGCCAGCAGCTTAGGGACTTTTCCCACCGGGGAGCTGTTTTTT
TRBV10-3	14	NA	many	TRBJ2-7	CAISEFDRIYEQYF	TGTGCCATCAGTGAGTTCGACAGAATCTACGAGCAGTACTTC
TRBV4-1	15	NA	many	TRBJ2-7	CASSQVEDVFYEQYF	TGCGCCAGCAGCCAAGTGGAGGATGTGTTTTACGAGCAGTACTTC
TRBV21-1	14	NA	many	TRBJ1-2	CASSKGQGSDGYTF	TGTGCCAGCAGCAAGGGACAGGGTTCGGATGGCTACACCTTC
TRBV9	14	NA	many	TRBJ2-7	CASSVSEGDYEQYF	TGTGCCAGCAGCGTTTCGGAGGGAGATTACGAGCAGTACTTC
TRBV20-1	11	NA	many	TRBJ1-6	CSARGAPSLHF	TGCAGTGCTAGGGGGGCTCCTTCACTCCACTTT
TRBV6-2/TRBV6-3	15	TRBD2	many	TRBJ2-7	CASSYSAGVSYEQYF	TGTGCCAGCAGTTACTCTGCGGGAGTCTCCTACGAGCAGTACTTC
TRBV12-5	16	NA	many	TRBJ2-1	CASSSIIGTTAHEQFF	TGTGCTAGTTCCTCGATAATCGGGACCACAGCCCATGAGCAGTTCTTC
TRBV28	16	TRBD1	many	TRBJ2-7	CASSLSRDRGGYEQYF	TGTGCCAGCAGTTTATCCCGGGACAGGGGTGGCTACGAGCAGTACTTC
TRBV19	17	NA	NA	TRBJ2-1	CASSIGQDPLFYNEQFF	TGTGCCAGTAGTATAGGACAGGATCCATTATTTTACAATGAGCAGTTCTTC
TRBV28	14	NA	NA	TRBJ2-1	CATSRGPSYNEQFF	TGTGCCACTTCTAGGGGACCCAGCTACAATGAGCAGTTCTTC
TRBV28	13	NA	many	TRBJ2-5	CASSLQGGETQYF	TGTGCCAGCAGCCTACAGGGAGGGGAGACCCAGTACTTC
TRBV3-1	16	NA	many	TRBJ2-3	CASSQESVPHTDTQYF	TGTGCCAGCAGCCAAGAGAGTGTCCCCCACACAGATACGCAGTATTTT
TRBV9	16	TRBD2	NA	TRBJ2-1	CASSSRTSGSYNEHFF	TGTGCCAGCAGCAGCCGGACTAGCGGGTCCTACAATGAGCATTTCTTC
TRBV7-6	15	NA	many	TRBJ2-1	CASSLLGGIYNEQFF	TGTGCCAGCAGCCTCCTAGGAGGGATATACAATGAGCAGTTCTTC
TRBV7-9	15	NA	many	TRBJ2-7	CASSSGGGRSYEQYF	TGTGCCAGCAGCTCCGGCGGGGGCCGCTCCTACGAGCAGTACTTC
TRBV12-3/TRBV12-4	15	TRBD2	many	TRBJ2-2	CATRGVSRNTGELFF	TGTGCCACGCGGGGGGTATCGAGGAATACCGGGGAGCTGTTTTTT
TRBV6-1	20	TRBD2	many	TRBJ2-3	CASSKYGLAGVGSSTDTQYF	TGTGCCAGCAGTAAATACGGACTAGCGGGAGTTGGGTCTAGCACAGATACGCAGTATTTT
TRBV6-2/TRBV6-3	13	NA	many	TRBJ2-3	CASSYFQRVEKYF	TGTGCCAGCAGTTACTTCCAAAGGGTCGAGAAGTATTTT
TRBV7-4	17	NA	many	TRBJ2-1	CASSLTPSYGSYNEQFF	TGTGCCAGCAGTCTGACACCCTCTTACGGCTCCTACAATGAGCAGTTCTTC
TRBV7-9	16	TRBD1	many	TRBJ1-2	CASSQTYGQGSYGYTF	TGTGCCAGCAGCCAGACCTATGGACAGGGATCCTATGGCTACACCTTC
TRBV7-2	14	TRBD1	many	TRBJ1-1	CASSLGTGFTEAFF	TGTGCCAGCAGCTTAGGGACAGGGTTCACTGAAGCTTTCTTT
TRBV7-8	15	TRBD2	many	TRBJ2-3	CASSSSLAVLDTQYF	TGTGCCAGCAGCTCGTCGCTAGCGGTACTAGATACGCAGTATTTT
TRBV28	17	NA	many	TRBJ1-5	CASSFWGRGDSNQPQHF	TGTGCCAGCAGTTTTTGGGGGAGAGGGGACAGCAATCAGCCCCAGCATTTT